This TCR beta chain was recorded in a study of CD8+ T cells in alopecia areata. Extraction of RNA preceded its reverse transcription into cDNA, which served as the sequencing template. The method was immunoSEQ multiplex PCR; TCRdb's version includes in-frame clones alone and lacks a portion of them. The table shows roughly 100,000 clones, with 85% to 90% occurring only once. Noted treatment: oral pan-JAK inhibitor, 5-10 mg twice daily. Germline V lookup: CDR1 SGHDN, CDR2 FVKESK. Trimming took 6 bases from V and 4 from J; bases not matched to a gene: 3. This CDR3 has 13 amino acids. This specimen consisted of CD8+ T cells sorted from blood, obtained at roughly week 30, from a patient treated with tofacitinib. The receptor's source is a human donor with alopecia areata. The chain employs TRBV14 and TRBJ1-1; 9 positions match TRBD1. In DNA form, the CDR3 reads TGTGCCAGCAGAGAGACAGGGGGCACTGAAGCTTTCTTT. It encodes CASRETGGTEAFF. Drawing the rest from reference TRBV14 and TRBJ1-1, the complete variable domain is EAGVTQFPSHSVIEKGQTVTLRCDPISGHDNLYWYRRVMGKEIKFLLHFVKESKQDESGMPNNRFLAERTGGTYSTLKVQPAELEDSGVYFCASRETGGTEAFFGQGTRLTVV.